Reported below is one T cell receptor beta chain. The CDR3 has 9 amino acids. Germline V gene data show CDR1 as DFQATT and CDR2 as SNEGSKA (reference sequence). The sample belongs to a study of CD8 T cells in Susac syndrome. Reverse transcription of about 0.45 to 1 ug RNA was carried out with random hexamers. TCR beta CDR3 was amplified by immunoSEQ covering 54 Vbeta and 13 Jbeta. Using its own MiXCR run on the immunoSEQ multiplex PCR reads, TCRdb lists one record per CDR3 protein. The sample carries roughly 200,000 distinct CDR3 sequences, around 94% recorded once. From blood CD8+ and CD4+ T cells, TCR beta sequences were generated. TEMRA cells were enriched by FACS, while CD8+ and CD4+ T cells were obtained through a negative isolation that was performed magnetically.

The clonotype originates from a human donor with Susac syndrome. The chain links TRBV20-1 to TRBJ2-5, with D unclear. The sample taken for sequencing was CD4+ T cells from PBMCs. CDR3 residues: CTPGETQYF. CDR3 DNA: TGCACCCCCGGAGAGACCCAGTACTTC.